This is a list of T cell receptor beta chains from one sample in a study of blood T cell repertoires in COVID-19. Sequencing was performed with immunoSEQ multiplex PCR; in TCRdb, only in-frame clones are kept and a portion is missing. The table lists about 150,000 clones, about four fifths of them singletons, with 8% to 11% in the top ten. The sample taken for sequencing was peripheral blood. The receptors were gathered from a woman over 75 with active or convalescent COVID-19. The CDR3 runs from the conserved cysteine through the conserved F or W.

v_gene | len | CDR3aa
TRBV24-1 | 13 | CATKDRYTDTQYF
TRBV20-1 | 18 | CSASKDPGGGRNQETQYF
TRBV19 | 16 | CASSYPTPGGVHEQYF
TRBV28 | 14 | CASSLGQGAKTQYF
TRBV30 | 16 | CAWSVTGRKPYNEQFF
TRBV18 | 16 | CASSPPGSKRDTEAFF
TRBV2 | 15 | CASSRQGASTDTQYF
TRBV28 | 15 | CASSLVRTPGEKLFF
TRBV2 | 15 | CASKPGQGWANVLTF
TRBV5-1 | 15 | CASSLSRLDNSPLHF
TRBV6-5 | 15 | CASSHGGRSHYEQYF
TRBV6-5 | 15 | CASSTLPTGVYGYTF
TRBV7-3 | 14 | CASSIVGGSYEQYF
TRBV18 | 14 | CASSPGRANYGYTF
TRBV6-6 | 14 | CASTRKDRDTEAFF
TRBV2 | 14 | CASNTGSSGNTIYF
TRBV18 | 19 | CASSPLRLGESNSGNTIYF
TRBV5-1 | 16 | CASSPREGSSYNEQFF
TRBV5-6 | 13 | CASSPWDTYEQYF
TRBV7-6 | 12 | CASTPSGAEAFF
TRBV10-3 | 15 | CAIRSDSLSFYEQYF
TRBV6-5 | 13 | CASTDLVSGEQYF
TRBV28 | 18 | CASRRGLLGPKGGYEQYF
TRBV28 | 12 | CASSPLELEAFF
TRBV9 | 18 | CASSVLPGQGAGGTEAFF
TRBV19 | 22 | CASSMSPYTGTGSSYSGNTIYF
TRBV2 | 12 | CASILYKTEAFF
TRBV9 | 13 | CASSVPGGYTQYF
TRBV6-5 | 12 | CASSSRGRGYTF
TRBV5-1 | 16 | CASSLGTGTMNTEAFF
TRBV2 | 15 | CASKAVAGVVGEQFF
TRBV10-3 | 14 | CAIRKDRTNEKLFF
TRBV30 | 13 | CAWRVSVGYGYTF
TRBV27 | 16 | CASSLTQGPYNSPLHF
TRBV30 | 14 | CAWTSGLGNQPQHF
TRBV5-5 | 17 | CASSGGTGPSGANVLTF
TRBV5-1 | 13 | CASGPGHNTEAFF
TRBV4-1 | 17 | CASSQDGGSAENYGYTF
TRBV11-1 | 15 | CASSLQGLSVETQYF
TRBV9 | 17 | CASSVDVLRRAGNTIYF
TRBV5-1 | 14 | CASSLVGTNTEAFF
TRBV12-3/TRBV12-4 | 13 | CASGQVLNTEAFF
TRBV5-1 | 12 | CASSSEYYEQYF
TRBV11-2 | 14 | CASSLEPGQHEQYF
TRBV18 | 15 | CASSQTGGGNQPQHF
TRBV7-3 | 15 | CASSLSRGNTGELFF
TRBV28 | 15 | CASRLTGPSNQPQHF
TRBV19 | 16 | CASSILGTGSNQPQHF
TRBV27 | 14 | CASSRGQVRYEQYF
TRBV5-4 | 16 | CASSLAQGAGAGELFF
TRBV19 | 14 | CASSKGRAGDEAFF
TRBV3-1/TRBV3-2 | 14 | CASSQGGFSGELFF
TRBV6-1 | 14 | CASSETRRGGGYTF
TRBV5-1 | 14 | CASSLGAGRETQYF
TRBV18 | 18 | CASSQAGTSGEVTYEQYF
TRBV6-5 | 15 | CASSIAGLTYNEQFF
TRBV5-4 | 17 | CASSLGGGTGGIAEAFF